The clone carrying this T cell receptor (beta chain) has at least ten counts. Antigen: not known. Time point indicated: patch test 1, 2 weeks after DPC sensitization. Treatment noted: therapeutic diphenylcyclopropenone sensitization with weekly scalp DPC. Researchers extracted total RNA from unfractionated whole blood. Per germline, CDR1 SGHAT and CDR2 FQNNGV. J lost 8 bases, V lost 2 bases, and 14 bases had no gene match. The CDR3 has 17 residues. This specimen comes from a study of human T cells and chemical hapten exposure. About the research overall: All through the approximately 26-week study, the scalp of each patient received diphenylcyclopropenone doses weekly. General study points: Sensitization with DPC brought no change to TCRs above 1 in 1000 in frequency. The study found expanded TCRs formed significantly more large CDR3 similarity clusters than controls.

Individual cDNA molecules in this library carried unique molecular identifiers. Via MiXCR, TCRdb re-called the RACE reads, giving one row per CDR3 protein. The table includes around 44,000 distinct CDR3 sequences, 4% detected once. The sequence came from a man aged 50-59 years with alopecia areata. Some clones in this sample may be carry-over from other donors' samples. This chain links TRBV11-2 with TRBJ2-1; 8 bases line up with TRBD2. This material consisted of whole blood, taken in connection with sensitization to the hapten diphenylcyclopropenone (DPC). The CDR3 reads CASSLWPPGTSRDEQFF. DNA for the CDR3: TGTGCCAGCAGCTTATGGCCCCCCGGGACTAGTAGAGATGAGCAGTTCTTC.